Each of the 28 T cell receptor beta chains below was sequenced from the same sample in a study of cytomegalovirus exposure and HLA in healthy donors. The primer mix had 60 Vbeta and 13 Jbeta primers. The assay was immunoSEQ multiplex PCR, and TCRdb's table has in-frame clones only and misses some. Here the sample spans over 130,000 clones, around three fifths being singletons. Sequenced input: PBMCs. These receptor sequences come from a male donor in good health and CMV-seronegative.

The chain joins TRBV30 to TRBJ1-5; D remains ambiguous. The CDR3 totals 13 residues. The V end lost 5 bases, the J end lost 0 bases, and 8 bases lay between the germline ends. Germline V gives CDR1 GTSNPN, CDR2 SVGIG (reference sequence). DNA of the CDR3: TGTGCCTGGGCGCACTATAGCAATCAGCCCCAGCATTTT. Translated: CAWAHYSNQPQHF.

The rearrangement joins TRBV27 to TRBJ2-7; 10 nucleotides match TRBD2. The trim removed 2 bases at V and 3 bases at J, leaving 13 bases unmatched. The germline V gene has CDR1 MNHEY and CDR2 SMNVEV (reference sequence). This CDR3 contains 18 residues. In DNA, the CDR3 is TGTGCCAGCAGTTTAACCCCCCCCTTAGCGGGGGGCCTCTACGAGCAGTACTTC. Amino acids: CASSLTPPLAGGLYEQYF.

The rearrangement joins TRBV29-1 to TRBJ2-7; TRBD2 matches at 7 bases. The CDR3 spans 12 residues. Losses at the gene ends were 4 bases for V and 9 bases for J; bases not matched to a gene: 9. The V gene's germline CDR1 is SQVTM and CDR2 ANQGSEA. Written as DNA, the CDR3 is TGCAGCGTTGTTGGGGGGACTACGAGGCAGTACTTC. Amino acids: CSVVGGTTRQYF.

This chain connects TRBV30 to TRBJ2-1; 10 bases fit TRBD2. CDR1 GTSNPN and CDR2 SVGIG come from the germline V gene (reference sequence). V lost 4 bases, J lost 4 bases, and 4 bases stayed unmatched. The CDR3 is 14 amino acids. DNA of the CDR3: TGTGCCTGGACTAGCGGGGGCCCTTACAATGAGCAGTTCTTC. This sequence encodes CAWTSGGPYNEQFF.

V gene TRBV5-4 combines with J gene TRBJ2-5; D might be TRBD2 (5 bases). Trimming took off 0 bases at V and 7 bases at J, with 13 bases between the two ends. The CDR3 is made up of 14 amino acids. From germline, CDR1 is SGHNT and CDR2 YYREEE (reference sequence). The DNA for the CDR3 is TGTGCCAGCAGCTTGGCCTTGCAGGAGGTGACCCAGTACTTC. Translated: CASSLALQEVTQYF.

The sample holds a few counts of this clone. The chain's CDR3 is CASSLGGQETQYF. CDR3 coding DNA: TGTGCCAGCAGTCTAGGCGGGCAAGAGACCCAGTACTTC. The genes are TRBV6-5 and TRBJ2-5; a weak D match, TRBD2 (5 bases). CDR1 and CDR2 from the germline V gene are MNHEY and SVGAGI. The ends were cut back, 5 bases at V and 2 bases at J, with 9 bases in the middle. The CDR3 extends over 13 amino acids.

The V gene is TRBV4-2, the J gene TRBJ1-2; TRBD1 aligns across 9 bases. Looked up from germline, CDR1 is LGHNA and CDR2 is YNFKEQ. This CDR3 spans 14 amino acids. V lost 4 bases, J lost 8 bases, and 8 bases stayed unmatched. The CDR3 sequence is CASSRLQGAGGYTF. In DNA form, the CDR3 reads TGTGCCAGCAGCCGATTACAGGGGGCCGGCGGCTACACCTTC.

V is TRBV2 and J is TRBJ2-3, with TRBD2 identical over 7 bases. Germline CDR1 reads SNHLY; CDR2 reads FYNNEI. J was trimmed by 5 bases and V by 6 bases; bases with no gene match: 8. This CDR3 is 14 amino acids long. DNA for the CDR3: TGTGCCAGCAGGGGAGTTGGGGGGGGAGATACGCAGTATTTT. It yields the protein CASRGVGGGDTQYF.

This chain joins TRBV6-5 and TRBJ1-2; D unclear. This CDR3 has 16 residues. The V gene's germline CDR1 is MNHEY and CDR2 SVGAGI. Trimming cost V 2 bases and J 4 bases, with 17 bases left between them. The CDR3 is CASSYGVQRAFYGYTF. CDR3 nucleotides: TGTGCCAGCAGTTACGGGGTTCAGAGGGCGTTCTATGGCTACACCTTC.

The rearrangement uses TRBV30 and TRBJ2-3; TRBD1 matches 7 bases. The germline CDR1 and CDR2 sequences are GTSNPN and SVGIG (reference sequence). The CDR3 spans 16 residues. The J segment lost 4 bases and the V segment lost 1 base, leaving 11 bases of the junction unmatched. The CDR3 protein is CAWSALGRGFPDTQYF. The CDR3 nucleotides read TGTGCCTGGAGTGCACTCGGCAGGGGGTTCCCAGATACGCAGTATTTT.

The genes are TRBV5-1 and TRBJ1-1; no clear D. V was shortened by 0 bases and J by 3 bases, with 15 bases between the two germline ends. The germline CDR1 and CDR2 sequences are SGHRS and YFSETQ. The CDR3 runs to 16 residues. The CDR3 DNA is TGCGCCAGCAGCTTGGATATTACAGTCTGGGACACTGAAGCTTTCTTT. This gives the protein CASSLDITVWDTEAFF.

V and J are TRBV11-2 and TRBJ2-5; D gene uncertain. CDR1 is SGHAT, CDR2 FQNNGV, per germline. V was cut by 5 bases and J by 5 bases, with 6 bases left in between. The CDR3 is 11 amino acids. The CDR3 sequence is CASSPRETQYF. CDR3 DNA sequence: TGTGCCAGCAGCCCCCGGGAGACCCAGTACTTC.

V and J are TRBV28 and TRBJ2-7, with D possibly TRBD1 on 7 matching bases. The CDR3 spans 14 residues. Germline CDR1 reads MDHEN; CDR2 reads SYDVKM. V was pared by 5 bases and J by 3 bases, with 14 bases between. The CDR3 sequence is CASSPRQGGYEQYF. The DNA for the CDR3 is TGTGCCAGCAGTCCACGACAGGGAGGCTACGAGCAGTACTTC.

This chain connects TRBV11-2 to TRBJ2-7; D not certain. Trimming removed 4 bases at V and 0 bases at J, with 13 bases between. Germline assignment: CDR1 SGHAT and CDR2 FQNNGV. The CDR3 runs to 15 residues. The CDR3 sequence: CASSWAPDFSYEQYF. The CDR3 DNA is TGTGCCAGCAGCTGGGCCCCCGATTTCTCCTACGAGCAGTACTTC.

There are a few counts of this clone. This chain joins TRBV5-4 and TRBJ1-1, with D possibly TRBD1 on 6 matching bases. This CDR3 has 14 amino acids. Germline CDR1 and CDR2: SGHNT and YYREEE (reference sequence). V was pared by 5 bases and J by 4 bases, with 15 bases between. The CDR3 here is CASSFARGFTEAFF. The CDR3 DNA follows: TGTGCCAGCAGTTTTGCTAGGGGGTTCACTGAAGCTTTCTTT.

There are a few counts of this clone. The chain combines TRBV7-9 with TRBJ2-7; the match to TRBD2 covers 7 bases. The trim removed 7 bases at V and 6 bases at J, leaving 9 bases unmatched. Germline V gene lookup returns CDR1 SEHNR and CDR2 FQNEAQ (reference sequence). The CDR3 spans 13 residues. CDR3 coding DNA: TGTGCCAGCATCGACGATTGGGGGGGCGAGCAGTACTTC. This codes for CASIDDWGGEQYF.

The V gene is TRBV19, the J gene TRBJ2-7; D ambiguous. Per germline, CDR1 LNHDA and CDR2 SQIVND (reference sequence). V lost 9 bases and J 3 bases, leaving 9 bases between the germline ends. The CDR3 sequence is 11 residues long. The CDR3 nucleotides are TGTGCCAGCGCAGGATACTACGAGCAGTACTTC. Residues: CASAGYYEQYF.

This clone has only a few counts. The J gene is TRBJ2-7, the V gene TRBV9, with 9 positions matching TRBD1. The J segment lost 0 bases and the V segment lost 4 bases, leaving 5 bases of the junction unmatched. This CDR3 spans 15 amino acids. Germline lookup yields CDR1 SGDLS and CDR2 YYNGEE. CDR3 bases: TGTGCCAGCAGCCGTACAGGGGGCCCCTCCTACGAGCAGTACTTC. Amino acids: CASSRTGGPSYEQYF.

The rearrangement links TRBV6-6 to TRBJ2-2, with D perhaps matching TRBD1 (5 bases). The CDR3 consists of 14 residues. Germline-derived CDR1 and CDR2 are MNHNY and SVGAGI (reference sequence). V was pared by 7 bases and J by 6 bases, with 15 bases between. CDR3 coding DNA: TGTGCCAGCACCCGTGGGGCCCTCCCCGGGGAGCTGTTTTTT. It specifies CASTRGALPGELFF.

The genes are TRBV18 and TRBJ2-1; D possibly corresponds to TRBD2 (6 bases). This CDR3 has 15 amino acids. Germline CDR1 KGHSH, CDR2 LQKENI. With 0 bases removed from V and 8 bases from J, the gap between germline ends came to 14 bases. CDR3 bases: TGTGCCAGCTCACCACCGGGGGGAAGGGAGGATGAGCAGTTCTTC. Encoded protein: CASSPPGGREDEQFF.

J is TRBJ2-3 and V is TRBV9; 7 bases are shared with TRBD1. CDR3 length equals 16 residues. V was pared by 4 bases and J by 0 bases, with 8 bases of the junction left unmatched. Per germline, CDR1 SGDLS and CDR2 YYNGEE. The CDR3 nucleotides read TGTGCCAGCAGCTTTCGAGACAGGGCTAGCACAGATACGCAGTATTTT. Translating gives CASSFRDRASTDTQYF.

There are a few counts of this clone. CDR3 in amino acids: CASTAGGPRELFF. CDR3 nucleotides: TGTGCCAGCACAGCGGGGGGGCCCAGGGAGCTGTTTTTT. The genes are TRBV6-5 and TRBJ2-2, with 10 bases aligning to TRBD2. Germline CDR1 and CDR2: MNHEY and SVGAGI. V gave up 7 bases and J gave up 9 bases; unmatched junction bases: 5. This CDR3 has 13 residues.

This chain links TRBV28 with TRBJ2-7, with D tentatively TRBD1 (5 bases). V lost 6 bases to trimming and J lost 1 base, with 19 bases between them. This CDR3 region has 16 residues. CDR1 and CDR2 (germline): MDHEN, SYDVKM. CDR3 sequence (DNA): TGTGCCAGCAGCACCCTTGGGGCAGGGTCATCCTACGAGCAGTACTTC. Protein: CASSTLGAGSSYEQYF.

The V and J genes are TRBV2 and TRBJ2-2; TRBD1 aligns across 8 bases. The germline gives CDR1 SNHLY, CDR2 FYNNEI. The CDR3 has 14 amino acids. The ends lost 6 bases at V and 2 bases at J; junction bases unmatched: 2. The CDR3 nucleotides read TGTGCCAGCAGGGGGACAGGAAACACCGGGGAGCTGTTTTTT. Residues: CASRGTGNTGELFF.

This clone showed up just a few times. At one end, the junction sequence differs from germline, possibly due to a read error. J is TRBJ2-5 and V is TRBV6-1; 10 bases match TRBD2. Germline V gene sequence: CDR1 MNHNS, CDR2 SASEGT. The CDR3 covers 15 residues. CDR3 in DNA: TGTGCCAGCAGAGAAGCGGGGGGGTTGGGCAGGACCCAGTACTTC. Translation: CASREAGGLGRTQYF.

This clone turned up a few times. This chain connects TRBV27 to TRBJ2-7; TRBD2 aligns across 7 bases. The CDR3 contains 12 residues. After removal of 2 bases from V and 5 bases from J, the junction contained 0 bases not matched to a gene. Looked up from germline, CDR1 is MNHEY and CDR2 is SMNVEV (reference sequence). The CDR3 reads CASSLSGNEQYF. The CDR3 coding sequence is TGTGCCAGCAGTTTAAGCGGGAACGAGCAGTACTTC.

Within the sample, this clone is medium-sized. The rearrangement links TRBV27 to TRBJ2-1; TRBD2 agrees at 14 bases. The V gene's germline CDR1 is MNHEY and CDR2 SMNVEV (reference sequence). This CDR3 contains 20 residues. Unmatched junction bases numbered 10, after V lost 3 bases and J lost 0 bases. The CDR3 DNA is TGTGCCAGCAGTTTTATTACGGGACTAGCGGGGGTAAGCTCCTACAATGAGCAGTTCTTC. Amino acids: CASSFITGLAGVSSYNEQFF.

The V call is TRBV5-1, the J call TRBJ2-7; 8 bases agree with TRBD1. This CDR3 has 17 amino acids. Germline V gives CDR1 SGHRS, CDR2 YFSETQ. After removal of 4 bases from V and 5 bases from J, the junction contained 17 bases not matched to a gene. The CDR3 sequence is CASSLTWDRRGFDEQYF. The DNA of the CDR3 is TGCGCCAGCAGCCTAACCTGGGACAGGAGAGGGTTCGACGAGCAGTACTTC.